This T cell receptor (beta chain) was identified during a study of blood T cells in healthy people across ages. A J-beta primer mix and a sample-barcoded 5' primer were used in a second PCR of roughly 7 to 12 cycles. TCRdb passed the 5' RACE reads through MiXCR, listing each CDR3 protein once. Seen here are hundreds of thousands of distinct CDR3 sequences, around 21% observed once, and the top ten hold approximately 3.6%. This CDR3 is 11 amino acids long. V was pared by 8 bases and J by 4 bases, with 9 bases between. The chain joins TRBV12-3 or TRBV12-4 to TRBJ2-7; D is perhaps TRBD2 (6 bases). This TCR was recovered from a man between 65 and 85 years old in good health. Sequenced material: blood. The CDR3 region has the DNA TGTGCCAGCGGGGGGATTTACGAGCAGTACTTC. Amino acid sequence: CASGGIYEQYF.